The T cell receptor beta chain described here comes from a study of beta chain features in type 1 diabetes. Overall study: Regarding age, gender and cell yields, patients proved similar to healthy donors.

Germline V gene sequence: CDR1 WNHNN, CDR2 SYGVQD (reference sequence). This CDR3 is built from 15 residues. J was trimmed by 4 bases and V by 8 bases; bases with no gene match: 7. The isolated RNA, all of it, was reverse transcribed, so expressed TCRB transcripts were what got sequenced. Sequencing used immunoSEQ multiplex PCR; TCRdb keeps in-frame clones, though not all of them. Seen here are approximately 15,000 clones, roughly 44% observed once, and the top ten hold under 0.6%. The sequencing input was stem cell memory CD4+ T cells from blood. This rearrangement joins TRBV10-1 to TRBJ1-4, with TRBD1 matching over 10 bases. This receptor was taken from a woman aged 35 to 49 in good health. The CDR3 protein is CASGPRDRGNEKLFF. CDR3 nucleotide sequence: TGCGCCAGCGGCCCTAGGGACAGGGGTAATGAAAAACTGTTTTTT.